This T cell receptor (beta chain) was observed in a study of regulatory dendritic cells for organ transplantation. Assay: immunoSEQ multiplex PCR; the TCRdb copy retains only in-frame clones and omits some. The table shows about 34,000 clones, with 85% to 90% occurring only once. Germline V gene lookup returns CDR1 SGHAT and CDR2 FQNNGV. The CDR3 consists of 11 residues. The V and J ends lost 0 bases and 7 bases respectively, with 3 bases between them. The sequencing input was naive CD4+ T cells from blood. The sample's subset: CD45RA+ naive T cells. The chain carries TRBV11-2 and TRBJ1-1, with no clear D. The source of this sequence is a human donor in good health. The CDR3 DNA is TGTGCCAGCAGCTTAGACTTTGAAGCTTTCTTT. This translates into CASSLDFEAFF.